Sequencing of this TCR beta chain was carried out in a study of a mutant IDH1 vaccine in newly diagnosed glioma. Across the whole study: Onset of vaccination occurred 4-6 weeks following radiotherapy alone, or with temozolomide cycles. Treated patients had a mean age of 40.4 years and a 62.5% male, 37.5% female split.

Data came from immunoSEQ multiplex PCR; TCRdb stores just in-frame clones and leaves some out. This table has about 22,000 clones, under 90% appearing once. V was clipped by 1 base and J by 4 bases; unmatched bases: 3. Germline assignment: CDR1 MGHDK and CDR2 SYGVNS. CDR3 length equals 14 residues. On this clone itself: Its specificity is not known.

Time point described: week 11, during vaccination. Every vaccination contained 300 ug of the mutant IDH1 20-mer peptide and was paired with topical imiquimod. The chain links TRBV25-1 to TRBJ1-1; 7 bases are shared with TRBD1. The sequences come from PBMCs, collected from a glioma patient whose treatment included an IDH1 peptide vaccine. This TCR was recovered from a woman in her thirties or forties with glioma. The DNA for the CDR3 is TGTGCCAGCAGTGAATTGGGACAGATCACTGAAGCTTTCTTT. As protein: CASSELGQITEAFF.